This T cell receptor beta chain was recorded in a study of control samples from healthy donors and cancer patients. V was cut by 5 bases and J by 5 bases, with 11 bases left in between. Germline CDR1 and CDR2: LNHNV and YYDKDF (reference sequence). The CDR3 covers 13 residues. The table came from immunoSEQ multiplex PCR; TCRdb's copy has only in-frame clones and leaves some out. The table has tens of thousands of clones, roughly 89% seen once; the top ten hold 5.5% to 7%. This chain links TRBV15 with TRBJ2-3; D is uncertain. The material sequenced was blood. This clonotype was obtained from a man in his fifties or sixties in good health. The CDR3 reads CATSSNYGDTQYF. CDR3 DNA: TGTGCCACCAGCTCCAATTATGGAGATACGCAGTATTTT.